Following are 27 T cell receptor beta chains from one sample sequenced in a study of CD8+CD57+ T cells in acquired aplastic anemia. Genomic DNA was employed as the template in profiling TCR beta VDJ and CDR3. TCRdb ran MiXCR on the reads and lists one entry per CDR3 protein. Of around 190,000 distinct CDR3 sequences in the sample, 45% to 60% were seen once. Patients included in sequencing had previously demonstrated CD8+CD57+ cell expansion by flow cytometry. Input material: sorted CD4+, CD8+, or CD8+CD57+ T cells (not recorded which) from PBMCs. The receptors originated from a human donor with aplastic anemia.

This clonotype was seen at least ten times. V and J are TRBV10-3 and TRBJ2-1; the D gene is possibly TRBD1 (5 bases). The CDR3 extends over 15 amino acids. CDR1 is ENHRY and CDR2 is SYGVKD in the germline V gene. Trimming pared 4 bases from V and 4 bases from J, leaving 14 bases between. This CDR3 is CAISGGQGLYNEQFF. CDR3 coding DNA: TGTGCCATCAGTGGAGGCCAGGGATTATACAATGAGCAGTTCTTC.

This rearrangement joins TRBV7-3 to TRBJ2-3; possibly TRBD2 for D (7 bases). CDR1 is SGHTA and CDR2 is FQGTGA in the germline V gene. V was clipped by 4 bases and J by 4 bases, with 9 bases between them. The CDR3 is made up of 13 amino acids. DNA of the CDR3: TGTGCCAGCAGCTCGGGGGGCTCAGATACGCAGTATTTT. Translated, it gives CASSSGGSDTQYF. The entire variable domain, with the rest obtained from reference TRBV7-3 and TRBJ2-3, is as follows: GAGVSQTPSNKVTEKGKYVELRCDPISGHTALYWYRQSLGQGPEFLIYFQGTGAADDSGLPNDRFFAVRPEGSVSTLKIQRTERGDSAVYLCASSSGGSDTQYFGPGTRLTVL.

The chain couples TRBV20-1 to TRBJ2-7; weak D call: TRBD1 (6 bases). Germline V gives CDR1 DFQATT, CDR2 SNEGSKA (reference sequence). V lost 5 bases to trimming and J lost 2 bases, with 13 bases between them. CDR3 length: 13 amino acids. Written as DNA, the CDR3 is TGCAGTGCTGGGGGCGGTTCTGCCTACGAGCAGTACTTC. This gives the protein CSAGGGSAYEQYF.

This clonotype appeared many times. The rearrangement uses TRBV2 and TRBJ1-1; no firm D call. The CDR3 sequence is 13 residues long. Germline loops: CDR1 SNHLY, CDR2 FYNNEI. V was clipped by 6 bases and J by 1 base, with 9 bases between them. In DNA form, the CDR3 reads TGTGCCAGCAGGCTAGGACGGAACACTGAAGCTTTCTTT. This encodes CASRLGRNTEAFF.

This clonotype was seen at least ten times. The junction shows a germline mismatch at one end, possibly a read error. V gene TRBV7-7 combines with J gene TRBJ2-5; no reliable D call. Germline-derived CDR1 and CDR2 are SSHAT and FNYEAQ (reference sequence). CDR3 length equals 14 residues. CDR3 residues: CASSVNSRQETQYF. The CDR3 bases are TGTGCTAGCAGCGTGAACAGCAGGCAAGAGACCCAGTACTTC.

The chain couples TRBV3-1 to TRBJ1-1; 10 bases map to TRBD1. This CDR3 contains 15 residues. In germline, CDR1 is LGHDT, CDR2 YNNKEL (reference sequence). V shed 5 bases, J shed 6 bases, and the junction held 9 bases outside the gene matches. This chain's CDR3 is CASSSGQGVVAEAFF. Written as DNA, the CDR3 is TGTGCCAGCAGCTCCGGACAGGGGGTAGTGGCTGAAGCTTTCTTT.

This chain joins TRBV25-1 and TRBJ1-2; no firm D call. Deletions cut 4 bases from V and 6 bases from J, with 18 bases between. The length of the CDR3 is 15 residues. The germline CDR1 and CDR2 sequences are MGHDK and SYGVNS. The DNA of the CDR3 is TGTGCCAGCAGTGGTCGACTGCGGGGAGTTCATGGCTACACCTTC. Translating gives CASSGRLRGVHGYTF.

The J gene is TRBJ2-7, the V gene TRBV15; possible D gene TRBD2, 5 bases. Trimming shortened V by 3 bases and J by 7 bases, and 13 bases separated the two germline ends. Germline V gene data show CDR1 as LNHNV and CDR2 as YYDKDF (reference sequence). The CDR3 length is 13 residues. The CDR3 protein is CATSSPGVGEQYF. The CDR3 nucleotides read TGTGCCACCAGCAGCCCCGGGGTGGGAGAGCAGTACTTC.

The CDR3 here is CASRTPGYSSTDTQYF. The CDR3 DNA follows: TGTGCCAGTCGTACTCCAGGGTATTCTAGCACAGATACGCAGTATTTT. This sequence joins TRBV19 and TRBJ2-3; a possible D gene is TRBD1 (5 bases). The CDR3 totals 16 residues. CDR1 LNHDA and CDR2 SQIVND come from the germline V gene (reference sequence). Trimming left V 8 bases short and J 0 bases short, with 18 bases between.

This chain joins TRBV19 and TRBJ1-5; D unresolved. Germline V gene sequence: CDR1 LNHDA, CDR2 SQIVND (reference sequence). This CDR3 has 13 residues. V was cut by 3 bases and J by 6 bases, with 9 bases left in between. CDR3: CASSMIILQPQHF. The CDR3 DNA sequence: TGTGCCAGTAGTATGATTATACTTCAGCCCCAGCATTTT.

This clonotype was observed many times. The chain employs TRBV20-1 and TRBJ1-6; D is perhaps TRBD1 (5 bases). With 1 base removed from V and 8 bases from J, the gap between germline ends came to 15 bases. Germline V lookup: CDR1 DFQATT, CDR2 SNEGSKA (reference sequence). CDR3 size: 15 residues. The CDR3 spells CSARASGENYSPLHF. In nucleotides, the CDR3 is TGCAGTGCTAGAGCCTCGGGGGAAAATTATTCACCCCTCCACTTT.

This clonotype was seen a single time. As DNA, the CDR3 is TGTGCCAGCAAAGGGACTAGCGGGGGGGCCTTTCGGACCTACGATGAGCAGTTCTTC. It translates to CASKGTSGGAFRTYDEQFF. This rearrangement joins TRBV5-2 to TRBJ2-1; the listed D gene, TRBD2, was not tested against the DNA. TRBV5-2 is a known pseudogene. CDR3 length: 19 amino acids.

This clonotype occurred a few times. The genes are TRBV10-3 and TRBJ2-5; maybe TRBD2 (6 bases). The CDR3 consists of 15 residues. V lost 2 bases and J lost 5, with 15 bases in between. The germline gives CDR1 ENHRY, CDR2 SYGVKD. CDR3 DNA sequence: TGTGCCATCAGTGAGCCGGCGACGGAGGGGGAGACCCAGTACTTC. This codes for CAISEPATEGETQYF.

The CDR3 nucleotides are TGTGCCACCTCTCACATGGCAGACCAGCCCCAGCATTTT. Protein product: CATSHMADQPQHF. The genes are TRBV24-1 and TRBJ1-5; D uncertain. The CDR3 has 13 amino acids. Germline values: CDR1 KGHDR, CDR2 SFDVKD. The V end lost 9 bases, the J end lost 7 bases, and 15 bases lay between the germline ends.

The chain uses TRBV24-1 and TRBJ2-1; TRBD2 matches at 12 bases. The V gene end was trimmed by 4 bases and the J gene end by 5 bases; junction bases not matched to a gene: 11. The CDR3 spans 18 residues. The germline gives CDR1 KGHDR, CDR2 SFDVKD. The CDR3 bases are TGTGCCACCAGTGAAGTTAGCCTAGCGGGAGGGCCCCACAATGAGCAGTTCTTC. Its protein is CATSEVSLAGGPHNEQFF.

The chain has TRBV27 and TRBJ2-5; the D is unclear. The V end was cut by 4 bases, the J end by 4 bases, with 16 bases between. In germline, CDR1 is MNHEY, CDR2 SMNVEV (reference sequence). CDR3 length: 15 amino acids. This CDR3 reads CASSSASSPRETQYF. The DNA for the CDR3 is TGTGCCAGCAGTTCAGCCTCAAGTCCCCGAGAGACCCAGTACTTC.

This clonotype was picked up many times. The chain carries TRBV20-1 and TRBJ1-6; 9 nucleotides align to TRBD1. The CDR3 spans 16 residues. In germline, CDR1 is DFQATT, CDR2 SNEGSKA (reference sequence). The ends lost 3 bases at V and 7 bases at J; junction bases unmatched: 10. CDR3 sequence: CSASRDRDPLNSPLHF. Written as DNA, the CDR3 is TGCAGTGCTAGTAGGGACAGGGATCCTTTGAATTCACCCCTCCACTTT.

This clonotype was picked up a small number of times. This chain links TRBV5-4 with TRBJ2-2; 7 nucleotides line up with TRBD1. V shed 0 bases, J shed 0 bases, and the junction held 2 bases outside the gene matches. CDR1 SGHNT and CDR2 YYREEE come from the germline V gene (reference sequence). The CDR3 sequence is 16 residues long. DNA of the CDR3: TGTGCCAGCAGCTTGGGGCAGGGGGCGAACACCGGGGAGCTGTTTTTT. Its translation: CASSLGQGANTGELFF.

This clonotype was observed a handful of times. The gene calls are TRBV25-1 and TRBJ2-7; 7 nucleotides align to TRBD1. The junction had 16 bases not matched to a gene; V was cut back by 6 bases and J by 5 bases. The CDR3 totals 16 residues. Germline CDR1 is MGHDK and CDR2 is SYGVNS. CDR3 bases: TGTGCCAGCAGCTCGCTCTTCCGGGACAGCCAGCACGAGCAGTACTTC. Amino acid sequence: CASSSLFRDSQHEQYF.

The gene calls are TRBV6-1 and TRBJ2-7; TRBD2 matches 10 bases. The V gene's germline CDR1 is MNHNS and CDR2 SASEGT. Trimming at V came to 11 bases and at J to 2 bases, leaving 3 bases not matched to a gene. CDR3 length: 12 residues. CDR3 in amino acids: CAAGLATYEQYF. CDR3 DNA: TGTGCCGCGGGACTAGCGACCTACGAGCAGTACTTC.

J is TRBJ2-5 and V is TRBV2; D might be TRBD2 (6 bases). CDR3 size: 11 residues. The V gene lost 10 bases and the J gene lost 6 bases, with 12 bases spanning the gap. Germline assignment: CDR1 SNHLY and CDR2 FYNNEI. The CDR3 DNA sequence: TGTGCCATGGCGGGCGGGAAGACCCAGTACTTC. Protein: CAMAGGKTQYF.

This clonotype was seen only once. In DNA, the CDR3 is TGTGCCACCAGCAGAACGACAGGGGGGTCTTACAATGAGCAGTTCTTC. It yields the protein CATSRTTGGSYNEQFF. The chain recombines TRBV15 with TRBJ2-1, with 9 positions matching TRBD1. V lost 2 bases to trimming and J lost 4 bases; unmatched junction nucleotides: 6. CDR1 is LNHNV, CDR2 YYDKDF, per germline (reference sequence). The CDR3 runs 16 residues.

V usage is TRBV19 and J usage is TRBJ1-1; D gene uncertain. This CDR3 has 13 amino acids. Trimming cost V 3 bases and J 1 base, with 6 bases left between them. From germline, CDR1 is LNHDA and CDR2 SQIVND (reference sequence). In DNA form, the CDR3 reads TGTGCCAGTAGTATGGTTGCGAACACTGAAGCTTTCTTT. Translated, it gives CASSMVANTEAFF.

The genes are TRBV19 and TRBJ2-6, with no clear D. Germline-derived CDR1 and CDR2 are LNHDA and SQIVND (reference sequence). V was pared by 3 bases and J by 0 bases, with 9 bases between. The CDR3 is 16 amino acids. The CDR3 protein is CASSMGSVSGANVLTF. The CDR3 coding sequence is TGTGCCAGTAGTATGGGCAGCGTCTCTGGGGCCAACGTCCTGACTTTC.

This chain joins TRBV7-6 and TRBJ1-1; the match to TRBD1 covers 9 bases. Germline V gene lookup returns CDR1 SGHVS and CDR2 FNYEAQ. There are 16 residues in the CDR3. The V gene end was trimmed by 2 bases and the J gene end by 4 bases; junction bases not matched to a gene: 8. The CDR3 loop reads CASSLMGGQGGTEAFF. DNA for the CDR3: TGTGCCAGCAGCTTAATGGGGGGACAGGGCGGCACTGAAGCTTTCTTT.

The V call is TRBV4-1, the J call TRBJ2-7; D remains unclear. The CDR3 length is 13 residues. CDR1 MGHRA and CDR2 YSYEKL come from the germline V gene. The germline V and J ends were trimmed by 1 base and 2 bases, with 6 bases remaining between them. As DNA, the CDR3 is TGCGCCAGCAGCCAAGGGGATGCCTACGAGCAGTACTTC. It specifies CASSQGDAYEQYF.

This chain links TRBV7-8 with TRBJ1-5, with D unclear. The CDR3 is 12 amino acids. Trimming cost V 5 bases and J 4 bases, with 6 bases left between them. Germline CDR1 is SGHVS and CDR2 is FQNEAQ. This chain's CDR3 is CASSPHNQPQHF. The CDR3 region has the DNA TGTGCCAGCAGCCCACATAATCAGCCCCAGCATTTT.